The source of this T cell receptor beta chain is a study of graft-versus-host responses after intestinal transplantation. The wider study: Tacrolimus plus steroids were given to all recipients for about 3 years, preceded by anti-thymocyte globulin induction.

J lost 3 bases, V lost 3 bases, and 9 bases had no gene match. From germline, CDR1 is LNHDA and CDR2 SQIVND (reference sequence). The CDR3 runs to 17 residues. Notes on this clone: Its antigen is unidentified.

Using immunoSEQ multiplex PCR, the repertoire was profiled, and TCRdb retains in-frame clones only, with some absent. The sample shows approximately 90,000 clones, around 93% of them seen only once. Whole-study findings and limits: Detection of GvH clones occurred in recipient marrow, and some had their first appearance in ileum or blood. High graft-versus-host to host-versus-graft clonal ratios were found in allografts of patients who had graft-donor T cell macrochimerism.

The specimen was unstimulated CD8+ T cells sorted from spleen or lymph node cells, collected before transplant. The TCR was taken from a human donor who was the organ donor for an intestinal transplant. V is TRBV19 and J is TRBJ1-3, with 9 bases matching TRBD1. For the CDR3, the DNA is TGTGCCAGTAGTATTCCCTGGGACAGGGCAGGTGGAAACACCATATATTTT. Amino acids: CASSIPWDRAGGNTIYF.